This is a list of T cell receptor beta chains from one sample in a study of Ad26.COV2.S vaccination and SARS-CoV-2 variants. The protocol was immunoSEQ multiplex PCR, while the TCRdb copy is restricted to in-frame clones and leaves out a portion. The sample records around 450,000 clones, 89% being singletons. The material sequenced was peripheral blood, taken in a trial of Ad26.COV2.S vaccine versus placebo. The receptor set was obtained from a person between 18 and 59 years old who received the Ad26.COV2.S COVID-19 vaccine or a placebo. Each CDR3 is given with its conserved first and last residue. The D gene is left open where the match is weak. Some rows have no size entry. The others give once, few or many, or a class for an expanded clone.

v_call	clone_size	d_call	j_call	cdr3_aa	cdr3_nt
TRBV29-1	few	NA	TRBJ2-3	CSVAGTASTDTQYF	TGCAGCGTTGCAGGCACAGCTAGCACAGATACGCAGTATTTT
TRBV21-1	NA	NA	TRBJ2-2	CASSHGLNLRPSHTGELFF	TGTGCCAGCAGTCACGGGCTTAACCTCCGACCATCTCACACCGGGGAGCTGTTTTTT
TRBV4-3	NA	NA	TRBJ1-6	CASSQVQGDSPLHF	TGCGCCAGCAGCCAAGTGCAGGGAGATTCACCCCTCCACTTT
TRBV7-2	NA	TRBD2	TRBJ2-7	CASSFYLTSGAYEQYF	TGTGCCAGCAGCTTCTACCTGACTAGCGGGGCCTACGAGCAGTACTTC
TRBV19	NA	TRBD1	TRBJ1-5	CASSISGTGQTWGSNQPQHF	TGTGCCAGTAGTATCAGTGGGACAGGCCAAACATGGGGTAGCAATCAGCCCCAGCATTTT
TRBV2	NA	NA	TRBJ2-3	CASSPRGTDTQYF	TGTGCCAGCAGCCCTAGGGGCACAGATACGCAGTATTTT
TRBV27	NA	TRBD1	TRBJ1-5	CASSTRTGHPQPQHF	TGTGCCAGCAGTACCCGGACAGGACATCCTCAGCCCCAGCATTTT
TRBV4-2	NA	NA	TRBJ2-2	CASSGYRERDTGELFF	TGTGCCAGCAGTGGTTACAGGGAAAGGGACACCGGGGAGCTGTTTTTT
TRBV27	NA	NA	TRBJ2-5	CASSFPLRPGLIQETQYF	TGTGCCAGCAGTTTCCCCCTCCGTCCCGGGCTCATCCAAGAGACCCAGTACTTC
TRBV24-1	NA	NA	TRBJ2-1	CATSEVGGRIDEQFF	TGTGCCACCAGTGAGGTCGGGGGGCGAATCGATGAGCAGTTCTTC
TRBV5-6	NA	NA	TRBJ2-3	CASSLVYYSTDTQYF	TGTGCCAGCAGCTTGGTATACTATAGCACAGATACGCAGTATTTT
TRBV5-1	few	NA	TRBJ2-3	CASSPRDSGDTQYF	TGCGCCAGCAGCCCCCGGGACAGCGGGGATACGCAGTATTTT
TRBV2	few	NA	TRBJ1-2	CASAEAYGYTF	TGTGCCAGCGCTGAAGCCTATGGCTACACCTTC
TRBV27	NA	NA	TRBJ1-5	CASSFLRGQPQHF	TGTGCCAGCAGTTTCCTTCGGGGTCAGCCCCAGCATTTT
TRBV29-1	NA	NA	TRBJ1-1	CSATENTEAFF	TGCAGCGCCACAGAGAACACTGAAGCTTTCTTT
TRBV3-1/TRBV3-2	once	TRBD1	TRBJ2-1	CASSPGTGHYNEQFF	TGTGCCAGCAGCCCAGGGACAGGGCACTACAATGAGCAGTTCTTC
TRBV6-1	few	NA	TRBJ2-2	CASSEKGTNTGELFF	TGTGCCAGCAGTGAGAAGGGAACGAACACCGGGGAGCTGTTTTTT
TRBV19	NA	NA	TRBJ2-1	CASSIRSARSYNEQFF	TGTGCCAGTAGTATAAGGTCGGCACGTTCCTACAATGAGCAGTTCTTC
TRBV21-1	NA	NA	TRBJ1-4	CASSKAPGQGRRSNEKLFF	TGTGCCAGCAGCAAAGCCCCGGGACAGGGGAGGAGGTCTAATGAAAAACTGTTTTTT
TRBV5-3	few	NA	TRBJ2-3	CARDPGQASGPSTDTQYF	TGTGCCAGAGATCCTGGGCAAGCCAGCGGGCCTAGCACAGATACGCAGTATTTT
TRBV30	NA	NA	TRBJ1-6	CAWSVLSSYNSPLHF	TGTGCCTGGAGTGTACTCAGCTCCTATAATTCACCCCTCCACTTT
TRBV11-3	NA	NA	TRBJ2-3	CASSHSALVADTQYF	TGTGCCAGCAGCCATTCCGCCTTAGTGGCAGATACGCAGTATTTT
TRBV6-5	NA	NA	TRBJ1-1	CATTGARTEAFF	TGTGCCACAACGGGGGCCCGCACTGAAGCTTTCTTT
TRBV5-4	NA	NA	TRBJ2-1	CASRGQNNEQFF	TGTGCCAGCCGTGGACAGAACAATGAGCAGTTCTTC
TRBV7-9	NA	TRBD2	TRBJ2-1	CASTSQLAGEGEQFF	TGTGCCAGCACCAGCCAACTAGCGGGAGAGGGTGAGCAGTTCTTC
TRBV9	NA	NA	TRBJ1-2	CASSQVRGWEYGYTF	TGTGCCAGCAGCCAAGTGCGAGGGTGGGAATATGGCTACACCTTC
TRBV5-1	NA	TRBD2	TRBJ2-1	CASSIGTSGTNEQFF	TGCGCCAGCAGCATAGGGACTAGCGGGACAAATGAGCAGTTCTTC
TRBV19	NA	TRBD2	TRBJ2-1	CASIGTSMAEQFF	TGTGCCAGTATCGGGACTAGTATGGCTGAGCAGTTCTTC
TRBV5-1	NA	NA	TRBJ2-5	CASSLTGGDVETQYF	TGCGCCAGCAGCTTGACCGGAGGGGACGTAGAGACCCAGTACTTC
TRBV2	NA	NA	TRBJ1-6	CAISPGLLQSPLHF	TGTGCCATCTCCCCGGGCCTACTCCAGTCACCCCTCCACTTT
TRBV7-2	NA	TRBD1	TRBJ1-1	CASSLVGTAEAFF	TGTGCCAGCAGCTTAGTGGGGACAGCTGAAGCTTTCTTT
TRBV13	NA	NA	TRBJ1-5	CASSSGRGSGPNQPQHF	TGTGCCAGCAGCTCCGGACGGGGTAGTGGGCCCAATCAGCCCCAGCATTTT
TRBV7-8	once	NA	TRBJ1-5	CASSWRGGPRGNQPQHF	TGTGCCAGCAGCTGGCGCGGGGGGCCACGGGGCAATCAGCCCCAGCATTTT
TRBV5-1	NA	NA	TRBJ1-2	CASSSTTGNYGYTF	TGCGCCAGCAGCTCAACCACAGGCAACTATGGCTACACCTTC
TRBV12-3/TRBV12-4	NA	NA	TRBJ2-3	CASRTWATDTQYF	TGTGCCAGCAGGACCTGGGCAACAGATACGCAGTATTTT
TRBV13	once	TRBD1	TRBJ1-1	CASSSRTGGSTEAFF	TGTGCCAGCAGCTCCAGGACAGGGGGCTCCACTGAAGCTTTCTTT
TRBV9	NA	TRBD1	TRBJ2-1	CASHKTGTSSYNEQFF	TGTGCCAGCCACAAGACAGGGACAAGCTCCTACAATGAGCAGTTCTTC
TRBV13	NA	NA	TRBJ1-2	CASSLYLHWVNYGYTF	TGTGCCAGCAGCTTATACCTCCATTGGGTCAACTATGGCTACACCTTC
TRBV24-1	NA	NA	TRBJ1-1	CATRYGTEAFF	TGTGCCACCCGGTATGGCACTGAAGCTTTCTTT
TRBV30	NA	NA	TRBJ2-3	CAGAEWEDTQYF	TGTGCCGGGGCGGAGTGGGAAGATACGCAGTATTTT
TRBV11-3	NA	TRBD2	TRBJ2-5	CASSLRTRTGTSKTQYF	TGTGCCAGCAGCTTAAGGACTAGAACCGGGACCTCGAAGACCCAGTACTTC
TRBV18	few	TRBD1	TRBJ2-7	CASSPWDRRPSGEQYF	TGTGCCAGCTCACCCTGGGACAGGCGTCCCTCGGGCGAGCAGTACTTC
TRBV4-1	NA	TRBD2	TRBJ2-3	CASSRGLAGGYSDTQYF	TGCGCCAGCAGCCGCGGACTAGCGGGAGGGTATTCGGATACGCAGTATTTT
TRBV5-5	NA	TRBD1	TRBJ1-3	CASSHTGTGTGNTIYF	TGTGCCAGCAGCCATACCGGGACAGGGACTGGAAACACCATATATTTT
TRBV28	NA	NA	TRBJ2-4	CASSLLSLSKNIQYF	TGTGCCAGCAGTTTGCTGTCCCTATCCAAAAACATTCAGTACTTC
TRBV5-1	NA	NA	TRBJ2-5	CASSLGSGKETQYF	TGCGCCAGCAGCTTGGGGTCAGGGAAAGAGACCCAGTACTTC
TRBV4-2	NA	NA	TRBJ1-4	CASSQRPSGRANEKLFF	TGTGCCAGCAGCCAGCGGCCCTCGGGTAGGGCCAATGAAAAACTGTTTTTT
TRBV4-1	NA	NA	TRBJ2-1	CASSQDPGTTYNEQFF	TGCGCCAGCAGCCAAGATCCGGGGACGACCTACAATGAGCAGTTCTTC
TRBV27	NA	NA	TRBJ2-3	CASSLRGNTQYF	TGTGCCAGCAGTTTAAGAGGGAATACGCAGTATTTT
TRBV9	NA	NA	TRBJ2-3	CASSVAPAEYTQYF	TGTGCCAGCAGCGTAGCTCCGGCCGAGTATACGCAGTATTTT
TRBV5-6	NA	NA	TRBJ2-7	CASSLVLEFSPDEQYF	TGTGCCAGCAGCTTGGTTCTAGAATTTTCACCAGACGAGCAGTACTTC
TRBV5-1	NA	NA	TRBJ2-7	CASRVNGLRSYEQYF	TGCGCCAGCAGAGTAAACGGGCTTCGATCCTACGAGCAGTACTTC
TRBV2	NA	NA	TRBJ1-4	CASSDSTTFGLGEKLFF	TGTGCCAGCAGTGATTCGACTACGTTCGGGCTCGGTGAAAAACTGTTTTTT